The clone carrying this T cell receptor (beta chain) showed up just once. V dropped 8 bases and J dropped 3 bases, with 8 bases sitting between them. The CDR3 contains 12 residues. The authors' processing: Estimates of nucleated cell counts were drawn from the amplification of reference gene primers. TCRdb keeps only in-frame clones here, not all; method: immunoSEQ multiplex PCR. Clone size and the V and J calls come from that table; the DNA yielded D and trimming. The data contain about 110,000 clones, 70% to 90% of them singletons. This entry is derived from a study of blood T cell repertoires in COVID-19. Study-level information: Samples of COVID-19 (acute and convalescent) were obtained from the United States, Italy and Spain. PBMCs, B-cell-depleted T cells, or T cells provided the cDNA or gDNA that made up the material.

The chain combines TRBV12-3 or TRBV12-4 with TRBJ1-3; D gene unclear. Sequencing was done on a sample of peripheral blood. This TCR came from an older woman with acute or convalescent COVID-19. In DNA, the CDR3 is TGTGCCAGCGGAGAGTTTGGAAACACCATATATTTT. Its translation: CASGEFGNTIYF.